The 13 T cell receptor beta chains below come from one sample, sequenced in a study of blood T cell repertoires in COVID-19. Assay: immunoSEQ multiplex PCR; the TCRdb copy retains only in-frame clones and omits some. This table holds some 150,000 clones, over 75% found once. Sequenced: peripheral blood. These receptors were taken from a woman in her fifties or sixties with acute or convalescent COVID-19.

J is TRBJ2-7 and V is TRBV6-2 or TRBV6-3; 9 bases map to TRBD1. Germline CDR1 reads MNHEY; CDR2 reads SVGEGT. The CDR3 spans 15 residues. V shed 6 bases and J 2 bases; nucleotides not matched to a gene: 8. The DNA for the CDR3 is TGTGCCAGCAGCCGTCGTGGGACAGGGACCTACGAGCAGTACTTC. The encoded protein is CASSRRGTGTYEQYF.

V gene TRBV28 combines with J gene TRBJ1-5; TRBD1 matches 11 bases. Germline lookup yields CDR1 MDHEN and CDR2 SYDVKM. CDR3 length equals 16 residues. The V gene end was trimmed by 5 bases and the J gene end by 4 bases; junction bases not matched to a gene: 7. The CDR3 sequence: CASSISGTGGNQPQHF. The CDR3 bases are TGTGCCAGCAGTATCTCCGGGACAGGGGGTAATCAGCCCCAGCATTTT.

This clone has more than one count but fewer than ten. The J gene is TRBJ2-2, the V gene TRBV24-1, with 8 bases aligning to TRBD1. Per the germline V gene, CDR1 is KGHDR and CDR2 is SFDVKD. J was trimmed by 1 base and V by 8 bases; bases with no gene match: 5. The CDR3 extends over 15 amino acids. The DNA of the CDR3 is TGTGCCACCACTCACGGGACAGGGAACACCGGGGAGCTGTTTTTT. Protein: CATTHGTGNTGELFF.

This rearrangement joins TRBV4-3 to TRBJ2-1; no reliable D call. Trimming stripped 1 base from V and 5 bases from J, with 12 bases between. This CDR3 contains 15 residues. The germline V gene has CDR1 LGHNA and CDR2 YSLEER. Written as DNA, the CDR3 is TGCGCCAGCAGCCAAGGGGCTGGTAGGAACAATGAGCAGTTCTTC. This encodes CASSQGAGRNNEQFF.

The chain links TRBV15 to TRBJ1-1; a weak D match, TRBD1 (5 bases). V lost 0 bases to trimming and J lost 1 base, with 9 bases between them. Germline CDR1 reads LNHNV; CDR2 reads YYDKDF (reference sequence). The CDR3 runs to 15 residues. The CDR3 protein is CATSREIQENTEAFF. DNA of the CDR3: TGTGCCACCAGCAGAGAAATACAGGAGAACACTGAAGCTTTCTTT.

The chain is built from TRBV19 and TRBJ2-1, with 10 bases aligning to TRBD2. V shed 3 bases, J shed 2 bases, and the junction held 4 bases outside the gene matches. The CDR3 is made up of 16 amino acids. Germline V gives CDR1 LNHDA, CDR2 SQIVND (reference sequence). This CDR3 reads CASSIGSGGPYNEQFF. The CDR3 DNA follows: TGTGCCAGTAGTATTGGTAGCGGGGGGCCCTACAATGAGCAGTTCTTC.

This chain links TRBV10-2 with TRBJ2-1, with 10 bases fitting TRBD2. CDR3 length: 15 amino acids. Germline trimming cut 2 bases from V and 2 bases from J; bases unmatched to any gene: 0. Per the germline V gene, CDR1 is WSHSY and CDR2 is SAAADI. Written as DNA, the CDR3 is TGCGCCAGCAGTGAGAGCGGGGGGGCCTACAATGAGCAGTTCTTC. Its protein is CASSESGGAYNEQFF.

The chain carries TRBV7-8 and TRBJ2-5; D uncertain. This CDR3 comprises 16 residues. V lost 1 base to trimming and J lost 0 bases, with 12 bases between them. Germline V gives CDR1 SGHVS, CDR2 FQNEAQ. CDR3: CASSLGVLRDQETQYF. DNA for the CDR3: TGTGCCAGCAGCTTAGGGGTGCTACGGGACCAAGAGACCCAGTACTTC.

The rearrangement links TRBV9 to TRBJ2-2; tentative D call: TRBD1 (7 bases). The CDR3 covers 16 residues. Trimming removed 3 bases at V and 5 bases at J, with 17 bases between. In germline, CDR1 is SGDLS, CDR2 YYNGEE. The CDR3 nucleotides read TGTGCCAGCAGCGCCCCTCGACAGGGAGGAACCGGGGAGCTGTTTTTT. Translation: CASSAPRQGGTGELFF. Drawing the rest from reference TRBV9 and TRBJ2-2, the complete variable domain is DSGVTQTPKHLITATGQRVTLRCSPRSGDLSVYWYQQSLDQGLQFLIQYYNGEERAKGNILERFSAQQFPDLHSELNLSSLELGDSALYFCASSAPRQGGTGELFFGEGSRLTVL.

The chain joins TRBV5-1 to TRBJ2-1; 9 bases match TRBD2. Germline V gives CDR1 SGHRS, CDR2 YFSETQ. There are 14 residues in the CDR3. After removal of 4 bases from V and 8 bases from J, the junction contained 7 bases not matched to a gene. CDR3 amino acids: CASSIGGGAYEQFF. In DNA, the CDR3 is TGCGCCAGCAGCATCGGCGGGGGGGCTTATGAGCAGTTCTTC.

The chain recombines TRBV9 with TRBJ1-2, with 8 bases that match TRBD1. The germline V gene has CDR1 SGDLS and CDR2 YYNGEE. The CDR3 loop spans 14 amino acids. Trimming removed 0 bases from V and 7 bases from J; junction bases left unmatched: 5. CDR3 region: CASSVGRQGTGYTF. CDR3 sequence (DNA): TGTGCCAGCAGCGTAGGGCGACAGGGGACTGGCTACACCTTC.

The V call is TRBV28, the J call TRBJ2-3; 8 nucleotides match TRBD1. Trimming removed 6 bases from V and 1 base from J; junction bases left unmatched: 6. CDR1 MDHEN and CDR2 SYDVKM come from the germline V gene. The CDR3 loop spans 15 amino acids. The CDR3 region has the DNA TGTGCCAGCAGATTGCAGGGGGCCGGCACAGATACGCAGTATTTT. Translating gives CASRLQGAGTDTQYF.

The sample holds one count of this clone. The rearrangement joins TRBV5-1 to TRBJ1-2; 8 bases map to TRBD1. The CDR3 is made up of 16 amino acids. Germline trimming cut 4 bases from V and 4 bases from J; bases unmatched to any gene: 12. Looked up from germline, CDR1 is SGHRS and CDR2 is YFSETQ. The CDR3 protein is CASSVSSGGAGYGYTF. CDR3 nucleotides: TGCGCCAGCAGCGTATCTTCAGGGGGCGCTGGCTATGGCTACACCTTC.